The clone carrying this TCR beta chain has just one count. Germline V gene lookup returns CDR1 LGHDT and CDR2 YNNKEL (reference sequence). V lost 0 bases to trimming and J lost 11 bases, with 11 bases between them. This CDR3 is built from 13 residues. In the authors' workflow: Amplification with reference gene primers provided the estimates of nucleated cell counts. Profiling relied on immunoSEQ multiplex PCR, and the TCRdb table lists in-frame clones only, not all of them. V, J and clone size reflect that table, while D and trimming were determined from the DNA. The data show nearly 300,000 clones, about 87% seen once. The sample belongs to a study of blood T cell repertoires in COVID-19. Study information: Samples came from the United States, Italy and Spain, spanning acute and convalescent COVID-19. In each case, the material was cDNA or gDNA derived from T cells, B-cell-depleted T cells, or PBMCs.

This chain links TRBV3-1 (or the pseudogene TRBV3-2) with TRBJ2-1; D call uncertain. This receptor was identified in a woman in her 30s who had recovered from COVID-19. Sequencing was done on a sample of peripheral blood. CDR3 amino acids: CASSQDDIRKQFF. In nucleotides, the CDR3 is TGTGCCAGCAGCCAAGATGACATACGGAAGCAGTTCTTC.